The 14 T cell receptor beta chains given below trace back to one sample, sequenced in a study of vaccination and CD4 T cells after COVID-19. TCRdb passed the PCR reads through MiXCR, listing each CDR3 protein once. The data contain fewer than 20,000 distinct CDR3 sequences, just over 60% of them seen just once; the ten biggest clones take up 0.95% to 1.2%. Source: CD4+ T cells from blood, taken after SARS-CoV-2 vaccination. Receptors were obtained from a human donor who had recovered from COVID-19.

The chain links TRBV20-1 to TRBJ2-1, with TRBD2 matching over 11 bases. The CDR3 is 13 amino acids. The germline CDR1 and CDR2 sequences are DFQATT and SNEGSKA (reference sequence). V lost 0 bases and J lost 12; bases outside the gene matches: 4. CDR3 in DNA: TGCAGTGCTAGAGACCTAGCGGGAGGTTGGCAGTTCTTC. Translated, it gives CSARDLAGGWQFF.

This clonotype has more than one count but fewer than ten. The chain is built from TRBV5-8 and TRBJ2-7; TRBD1 is a possible D gene (5 bases). Trimming pared 0 bases from V and 0 bases from J, leaving 10 bases between. The CDR3 runs 15 residues. Germline CDR1 SGHTS, CDR2 YDEGEE. This chain's CDR3 is CASSLAGHSSYEQYF. Here the CDR3 DNA reads TGTGCCAGCAGCTTGGCAGGGCATAGCTCCTACGAGCAGTACTTC.

This clonotype came up a few times. The chain links TRBV7-3 to TRBJ2-2; TRBD1 matches 9 bases. Germline values: CDR1 SGHTA, CDR2 FQGTGA. CDR3 length equals 15 residues. J was trimmed by 6 bases and V by 5 bases; bases with no gene match: 7. The CDR3 loop is CASSEDRGGSGELFF. The CDR3 DNA reads as TGTGCCAGCAGCGAGGACAGGGGAGGGTCCGGGGAGCTGTTTTTT.

The chain couples TRBV12-3 or TRBV12-4 to TRBJ1-2; 7 nucleotides agree with TRBD1. The CDR3 contains 14 residues. Trimming cost V 5 bases and J 8 bases; bases outside gene matches: 11. The CDR3: CASSIRRGLRGYTF. The DNA for the CDR3 is TGTGCCAGCAGTATCCGCAGGGGGTTGAGGGGCTACACCTTC.

The V call is TRBV24-1, the J call TRBJ2-7, with D unclear. The CDR3 spans 12 residues. Trimming removed 4 bases from V and 7 bases from J, with 10 bases in between. In germline, CDR1 is KGHDR, CDR2 SFDVKD. CDR3 DNA: TGTGCCACCAGTGAGGGGTCGTTGGAGCAGTACTTC. Residues: CATSEGSLEQYF.

This clonotype was counted once. The chain recombines TRBV29-1 with TRBJ2-5; 11 bases are shared with TRBD2. V shed 6 bases and J 1 base; nucleotides not matched to a gene: 7. CDR1 is SQVTM, CDR2 ANQGSEA, per germline. The CDR3 is 15 amino acids. In DNA, the CDR3 is TGCAGCGTCAACCGACTAGCGGGGTTCCAAGAGACCCAGTACTTC. Encoded protein: CSVNRLAGFQETQYF.

The chain combines TRBV30 with TRBJ1-3; D is uncertain. The CDR3 runs to 12 residues. V was cut by 7 bases and J by 0 bases, with 7 bases left in between. The germline V gene encodes CDR1 GTSNPN and CDR2 SVGIG (reference sequence). CDR3 nucleotide sequence: TGTGCCTTCAGGCTCTCTGGAAACACCATATATTTT. Translated: CAFRLSGNTIYF.

The gene calls are TRBV10-3 and TRBJ2-5, with TRBD2 as a possible D gene (5 bases). CDR3 length equals 13 residues. Trimming stripped 0 bases from V and 5 bases from J, with 7 bases between. The germline gives CDR1 ENHRY, CDR2 SYGVKD. CDR3 sequence (DNA): TGTGCCATCAGTGAGTCTTGGGAGGAGACCCAGTACTTC. Protein: CAISESWEETQYF.

The J gene is TRBJ1-6, the V gene TRBV3-1; 11 bases match TRBD1. With V trimmed by 6 bases and J by 10 bases, 8 bases remained unmatched. The length of the CDR3 is 15 residues. Germline V gives CDR1 LGHDT, CDR2 YNNKEL (reference sequence). CDR3 sequence (DNA): TGTGCCAGCAGTCTGTGGACAGGGGGCGGGTCACCCCTCCACTTT. It specifies CASSLWTGGGSPLHF.

This clonotype was picked up one time. The chain combines TRBV20-1 with TRBJ2-2; tentatively, D is TRBD2 (6 bases). The CDR3 has 15 amino acids. Trimming took 6 bases from V and 1 from J, leaving 15 bases between them. The V gene's germline CDR1 is DFQATT and CDR2 SNEGSKA (reference sequence). The CDR3 loop reads CSAPSASENTGELFF. The CDR3 region has the DNA TGCAGTGCACCCTCGGCTAGCGAGAACACCGGGGAGCTGTTTTTT.

This clonotype has only a few counts. The gene calls are TRBV19 and TRBJ2-2; TRBD2 agrees at 10 bases. Germline CDR1 and CDR2: LNHDA and SQIVND (reference sequence). The CDR3 spans 17 residues. J lost 1 base, V lost 7 bases, and 9 bases had no gene match. The CDR3, as DNA: TGTGCCAGTATTCTAGCTAGCGGGAGAGGGAACACCGGGGAGCTGTTTTTT. Encoded protein: CASILASGRGNTGELFF.

The rearrangement uses TRBV20-1 and TRBJ2-3; D not certain. This CDR3 is 13 amino acids long. V lost 4 bases to trimming and J lost 2 bases, with 10 bases between them. Germline assignment: CDR1 DFQATT and CDR2 SNEGSKA (reference sequence). CDR3 sequence: CSATWSVTDTQYF. Here the CDR3 DNA reads TGCAGTGCTACATGGAGCGTCACAGATACGCAGTATTTT.

This chain joins TRBV20-1 and TRBJ2-7; 10 bases match TRBD1. Germline V gives CDR1 DFQATT, CDR2 SNEGSKA (reference sequence). This CDR3 spans 15 amino acids. V lost 4 bases to trimming and J lost 5 bases; unmatched junction nucleotides: 11. CDR3 sequence reads: CSATNRDRGRDEQYF. The DNA of the CDR3 is TGCAGTGCTACTAACCGGGACAGGGGCCGTGACGAGCAGTACTTC.

This clonotype was counted only a few times. The genes are TRBV7-8 and TRBJ2-2; 7 bases are a match to TRBD2. V gave up 6 bases and J gave up 4 bases; unmatched junction bases: 8. The CDR3 is made up of 15 amino acids. CDR1 SGHVS and CDR2 FQNEAQ come from the germline V gene. This chain's CDR3 is CASSTGGSSTGELFF. The CDR3 nucleotides are TGTGCCAGCAGTACCGGGGGGAGTTCCACCGGGGAGCTGTTTTTT.